This is a list of T cell receptor beta chains from one sample in a study of CD8+CD57+ T cells in acquired aplastic anemia. Each CDR3 protein gets one entry after TCRdb re-called the reads with MiXCR. This table has approximately 300,000 distinct CDR3 sequences, about three fifths appearing once. Sequences were obtained from sorted CD4+, CD8+, or CD8+CD57+ T cells (not recorded which) from PBMCs. These TCRs come from a human donor with aplastic anemia. Both conserved end residues are part of each CDR3. A D gene is named only where the DNA matches it firmly. Clone size appears in some rows only: once, few, many, or a class for an expanded clone.

CASSSFGSSRETQYF TGTGCCAGCAGCTCCTTTGGGAGTAGTCGGGAGACCCAGTACTTC many TRBJ2-5 NA TRBV7-3
CSVDDRGNTEAFF TGCAGCGTAGACGACAGGGGGAACACTGAAGCTTTCTTT few TRBJ1-1 TRBD1 TRBV29-1
CASSPPGSNQPQHF TGTGCCAGCTCACCGCCAGGGAGCAATCAGCCCCAGCATTTT many TRBJ1-5 NA TRBV18
CASSFDRPMNTEAFF TGCGCCAGCAGCTTCGACAGGCCGATGAACACTGAAGCTTTCTTT once TRBJ1-1 NA TRBV5-1
CASSYSYKDTEAFF TGTGCCAGCAGTTACTCCTATAAGGACACTGAAGCTTTCTTT many TRBJ1-1 NA TRBV6-5
CASSVLAEGNEQFF TGTGCCAGCAGCGTCCTAGCGGAAGGTAATGAGCAGTTCTTC NA TRBJ2-1 TRBD2 TRBV9
CASNPQFGNEQYF TGCGCCAGCAACCCTCAATTCGGCAATGAGCAGTATTTT NA TRBJ2-3 NA TRBV5-1
CASSEGTKAFF TGTGCCAGCAGTGAGGGGACTAAAGCTTTCTTT NA TRBJ1-1 NA TRBV2
CATRGLSRDNQETQYF TGTGCCACCAGAGGGTTAAGCCGGGATAACCAAGAGACCCAGTACTTC few TRBJ2-5 NA TRBV7-9
CASSLVTGDLYEQYF TGTGCCAGCAGCTTGGTAACAGGGGATCTTTACGAGCAGTACTTC many TRBJ2-7 TRBD1 TRBV5-6
CASSLEGQGPSAF TGTGCCAGCAGCTTAGAAGGACAGGGACCCTCAGCCTTC NA TRBJ2-7 TRBD1 TRBV7-2
CSVDQREPFVSNEQFF TGCAGCGTTGACCAGCGGGAGCCTTTCGTTTCGAATGAGCAGTTCTTC NA TRBJ2-1 TRBD2 TRBV29-1
CSASWPGLSHRAQYF TGCAGTGCTAGTTGGCCGGGGTTAAGTCATCGGGCCCAGTACTTC NA TRBJ2-5 NA TRBV20-1
CASSQGKDRGLRGEKLFF TGTGCCAGCAGCCAAGGAAAGGACAGGGGGCTGCGAGGTGAAAAACTGTTTTTT NA TRBJ1-4 TRBD1 TRBV14
CASSFSGLTEAFF TGTGCCAGCAGTTTTAGTGGTCTCACTGAAGCTTTCTTT NA TRBJ1-1 NA TRBV12-3/TRBV12-4
CASSKDGLPASTDTQYF TGTGCCAGCAGTAAGGACGGTCTCCCTGCTAGCACAGATACGCAGTATTTT NA TRBJ2-3 NA TRBV7-3
CASSSGRYYNEQFF TGTGCCAGCAGTTCAGGCAGATACTACAATGAGCAGTTCTTC NA TRBJ2-1 NA TRBV2
CASSARAGQFNQPQHF TGTGCCAGCAGTGCTAGGGCGGGACAGTTCAATCAGCCCCAGCATTTT NA TRBJ1-5 TRBD1 TRBV2
CASSLRDRVTNEQFF TGTGCCAGCAGCTTAAGGGACAGGGTCACCAATGAGCAGTTCTTC many TRBJ2-1 TRBD1 TRBV7-8
CASRDSGNTIYF TGCGCCAGCAGAGATTCCGGAAACACCATATATTTT few TRBJ1-3 NA TRBV5-1
CASSSRLGDSISYEQYF TGTGCCAGCAGCTCACGTTTAGGGGACTCGATTTCATACGAGCAGTACTTC NA TRBJ2-7 NA TRBV7-2
CASSLGGGTHTDTQYF TGTGCCAGCAGTTTGGGCGGGGGGACCCACACAGATACGCAGTATTTT NA TRBJ2-3 TRBD2 TRBV10-3
CASSPQSGSNTEAFF TGTGCCAGCTCACCACAGTCAGGGAGTAACACTGAAGCTTTCTTT many TRBJ1-1 NA TRBV18
CRGEYNEQFF TGTAGGGGGGAGTACAATGAGCAGTTCTTC NA TRBJ2-1 NA TRBV20-1
CASSRGTYNSPLHF TGTGCCAGCAGCCGCGGGACTTATAATTCACCCCTCCACTTT few TRBJ1-6 NA TRBV7-9
CANRTPSGSNTGELFF TGTGCCAACCGGACTCCTAGCGGGTCGAACACCGGGGAGCTGTTTTTT NA TRBJ2-2 TRBD2 TRBV24-1
CSVQRGSTGELFF TGCAGCGTTCAGCGGGGAAGCACCGGGGAGCTGTTTTTT NA TRBJ2-2 TRBD2 TRBV29-1
CASSLSASGTDTQYF TGCGCCAGCAGCTTGTCGGCTAGCGGGACAGATACGCAGTATTTT NA TRBJ2-3 TRBD2 TRBV5-1
CSARDDGTSGGPNTQYF TGCAGTGCTAGAGATGATGGGACTAGCGGGGGGCCAAATACGCAGTATTTT many TRBJ2-3 TRBD2 TRBV20-1
CASSAGAAYGQYF TGTGCCAGCAGCGCCGGAGCGGCCTACGGGCAGTACTTC once TRBJ2-7 NA TRBV7-8
CASSALESTEAFF TGTGCCAGCAGTGCGTTAGAGAGCACTGAAGCATTCTTT NA TRBJ1-1 NA TRBV6-4
CATSRDRSDIRGNTIYF TGTGCCACCAGCAGAGATCGTTCGGACATCCGTGGAAACACCATATATTTT NA TRBJ1-3 NA TRBV15
CASSIEASGVITGELFF TGTGCCAGTAGTATAGAGGCTAGCGGGGTCATCACCGGGGAGCTGTTCTTT NA TRBJ2-2 TRBD2 TRBV19
CSESPDRGSAIFTGYTF TGCAGTGAGAGCCCCGACAGGGGAAGCGCGATCTTCACTGGCTACACCTTC NA TRBJ1-2 TRBD1 TRBV20-1
CATSDGSEPQHF TGTGCCACCAGTGATGGGTCGGAGCCCCAGCATTTT few TRBJ1-5 NA TRBV24-1
CASSLNGEQYF TGTGCCAGCAGCTTAAACGGAGAGCAGTACTTC NA TRBJ2-7 NA TRBV11-2
CATNPAMNTEAFF TGTGCCACCAATCCCGCCATGAACACTGAAGCTTTCTTT NA TRBJ1-1 NA TRBV15
CASSWRLGELFF TGTGCCAGCAGCTGGAGGTTAGGGGAGCTGTTTTTT NA TRBJ2-2 NA TRBV13
CASSLSRGYGYTF TGTGCCAGCAGCTTGTCGCGGGGTTACGGCTACACCTTC many TRBJ1-2 NA TRBV7-9
CASSLQGGLNSPLHF TGTGCCAGCAGTTTACAGGGGGGGCTTAATTCACCCCTCCACTTT once TRBJ1-6 TRBD1 TRBV27
CSAWSRMEQYF TGCAGTGCTTGGAGCAGGATGGAGCAGTACTTC few TRBJ2-7 NA TRBV20-1